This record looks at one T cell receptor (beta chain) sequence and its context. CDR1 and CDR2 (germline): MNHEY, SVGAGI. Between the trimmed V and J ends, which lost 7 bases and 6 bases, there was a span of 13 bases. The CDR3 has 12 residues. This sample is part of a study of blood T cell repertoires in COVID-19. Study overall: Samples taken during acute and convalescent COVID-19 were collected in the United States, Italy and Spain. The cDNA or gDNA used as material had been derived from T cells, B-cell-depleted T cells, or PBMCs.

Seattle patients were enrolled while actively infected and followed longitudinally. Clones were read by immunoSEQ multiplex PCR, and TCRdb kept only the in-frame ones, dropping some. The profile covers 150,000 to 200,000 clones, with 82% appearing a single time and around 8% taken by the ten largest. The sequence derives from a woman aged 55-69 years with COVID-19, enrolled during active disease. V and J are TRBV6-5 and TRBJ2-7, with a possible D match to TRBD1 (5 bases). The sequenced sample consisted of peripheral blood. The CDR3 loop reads CASTNRLAEQYF. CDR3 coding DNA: TGTGCCAGCACTAACAGGCTCGCCGAGCAGTACTTC.